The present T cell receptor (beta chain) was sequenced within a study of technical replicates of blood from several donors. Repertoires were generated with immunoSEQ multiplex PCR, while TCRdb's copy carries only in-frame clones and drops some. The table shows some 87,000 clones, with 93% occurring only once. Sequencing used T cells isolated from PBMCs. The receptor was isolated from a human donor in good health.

CDR3 in amino acids: CASSLAQINEKLFF. The CDR3 region has the DNA TGTGCCAGCAGCTTGGCCCAAATTAATGAAAAACTGTTTTTT. This sequence joins TRBV5-6 and TRBJ1-4; unclear D gene. Deletions cut 0 bases from V and 4 bases from J, with 7 bases between. The CDR3 length is 14 residues. Germline assignment: CDR1 SGHDT and CDR2 YYEEEE. Looking up the rest from reference TRBV5-6 and TRBJ1-4 gives the full variable domain: DAGVTQSPTHLIKTRGQQVTLRCSPKSGHDTVSWYQQALGQGPQFIFQYYEEEERQRGNFPDRFSGHQFPNYSSELNVNALLLGDSALYLCASSLAQINEKLFFGSGTQLSVL.